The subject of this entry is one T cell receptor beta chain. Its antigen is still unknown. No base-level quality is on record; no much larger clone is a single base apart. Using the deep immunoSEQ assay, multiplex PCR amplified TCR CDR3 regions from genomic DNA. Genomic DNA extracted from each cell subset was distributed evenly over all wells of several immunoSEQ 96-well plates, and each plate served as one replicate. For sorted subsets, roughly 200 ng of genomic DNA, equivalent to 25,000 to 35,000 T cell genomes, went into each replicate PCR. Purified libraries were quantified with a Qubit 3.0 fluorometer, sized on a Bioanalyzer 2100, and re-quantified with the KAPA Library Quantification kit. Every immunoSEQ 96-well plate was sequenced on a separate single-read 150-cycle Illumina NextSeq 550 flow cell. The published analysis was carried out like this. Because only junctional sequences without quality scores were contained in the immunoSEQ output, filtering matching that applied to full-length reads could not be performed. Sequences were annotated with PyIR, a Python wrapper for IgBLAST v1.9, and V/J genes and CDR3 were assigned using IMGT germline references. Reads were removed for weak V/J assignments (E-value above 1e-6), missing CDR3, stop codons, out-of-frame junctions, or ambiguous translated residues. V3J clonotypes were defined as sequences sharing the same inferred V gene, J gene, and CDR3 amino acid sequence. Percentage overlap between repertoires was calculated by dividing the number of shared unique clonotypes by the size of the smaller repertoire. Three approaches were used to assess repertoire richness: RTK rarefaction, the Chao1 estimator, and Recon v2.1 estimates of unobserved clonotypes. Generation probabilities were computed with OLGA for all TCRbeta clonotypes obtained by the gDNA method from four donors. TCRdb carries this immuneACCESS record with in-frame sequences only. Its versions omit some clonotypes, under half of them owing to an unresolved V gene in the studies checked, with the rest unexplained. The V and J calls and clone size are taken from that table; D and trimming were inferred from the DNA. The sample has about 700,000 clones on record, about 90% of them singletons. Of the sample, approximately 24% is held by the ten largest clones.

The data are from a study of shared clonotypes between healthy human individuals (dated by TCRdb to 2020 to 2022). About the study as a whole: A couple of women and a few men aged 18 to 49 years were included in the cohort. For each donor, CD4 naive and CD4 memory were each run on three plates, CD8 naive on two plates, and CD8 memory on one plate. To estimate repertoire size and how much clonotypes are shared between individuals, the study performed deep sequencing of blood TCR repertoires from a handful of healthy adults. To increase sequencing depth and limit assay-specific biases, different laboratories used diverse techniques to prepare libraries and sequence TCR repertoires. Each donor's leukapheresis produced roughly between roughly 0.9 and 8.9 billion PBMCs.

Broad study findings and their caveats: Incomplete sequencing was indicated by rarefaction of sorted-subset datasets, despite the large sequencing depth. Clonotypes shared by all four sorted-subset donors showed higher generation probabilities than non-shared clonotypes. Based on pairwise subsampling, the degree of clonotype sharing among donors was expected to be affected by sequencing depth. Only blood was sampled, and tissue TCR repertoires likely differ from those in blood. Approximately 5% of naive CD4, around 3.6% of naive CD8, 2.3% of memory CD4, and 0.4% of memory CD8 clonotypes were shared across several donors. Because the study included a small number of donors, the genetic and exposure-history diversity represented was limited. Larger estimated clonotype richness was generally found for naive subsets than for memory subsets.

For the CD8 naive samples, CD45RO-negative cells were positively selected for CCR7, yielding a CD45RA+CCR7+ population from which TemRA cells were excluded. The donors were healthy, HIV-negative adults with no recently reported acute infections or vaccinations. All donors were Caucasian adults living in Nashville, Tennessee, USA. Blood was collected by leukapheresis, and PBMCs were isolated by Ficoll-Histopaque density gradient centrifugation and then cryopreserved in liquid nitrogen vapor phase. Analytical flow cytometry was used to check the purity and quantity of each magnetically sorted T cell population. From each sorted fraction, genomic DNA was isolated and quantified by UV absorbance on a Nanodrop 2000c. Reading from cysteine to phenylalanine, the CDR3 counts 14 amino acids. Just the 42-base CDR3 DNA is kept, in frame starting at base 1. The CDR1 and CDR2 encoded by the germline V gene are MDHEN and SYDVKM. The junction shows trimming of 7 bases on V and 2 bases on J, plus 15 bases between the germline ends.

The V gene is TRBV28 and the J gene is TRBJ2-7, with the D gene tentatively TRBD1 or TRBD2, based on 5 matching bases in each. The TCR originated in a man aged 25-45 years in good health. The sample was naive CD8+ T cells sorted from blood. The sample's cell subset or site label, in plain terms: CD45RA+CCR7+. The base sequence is TGTGCCAGCATTAATGACCGGGGCGCCTACGAGCAGTACTTC. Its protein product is CASINDRGAYEQYF.